Listed below are T cell receptor beta chains from one sample, sequenced in a study of shared clonotypes between healthy human individuals. Profiled with immunoSEQ multiplex PCR; TCRdb holds only in-frame clones, not every one. The sample lists about 770,000 clones, 72% occurring once. The sequenced sample consisted of memory CD4+ T cells sorted from blood. The receptors shown here come from a woman between 25 and 40 years old in good health. The CDR3 runs from the conserved cysteine through the conserved F or W. A D gene is named only where the DNA matches it firmly. Clone size is shown for a subset of rows, as once, few, many or a class of expanded clone.

j_call v_call d_call clone_size cdr3_nt cdr3_aa
TRBJ1-1 TRBV9 . . TGTGCCAGCAGCGCCCTTTTGAACACTGAAGCTTTCTTT CASSALLNTEAFF
TRBJ2-3 TRBV5-1 TRBD2 . TGCGCCAGCAGCCCCTATCTAGCGGGAGGTCTCACAGATACGCAGTATTTT CASSPYLAGGLTDTQYF
TRBJ2-4 TRBV4-1 TRBD1 few TGCGCCAGCAGCCCGGACAGGGTTAGAGGTCAAAACATTCAGTACTTC CASSPDRVRGQNIQYF
TRBJ2-3 TRBV5-8 TRBD2 . TGTGCCAGCAGCGGGAATAGGCTAGCGGGATCCCCCGGAGATACGCAGTATTTT CASSGNRLAGSPGDTQYF
TRBJ2-3 TRBV7-2 TRBD2 few TGTGCCAGCAGCGCGAGACTAGCGGCAGATACGCAGTATTTT CASSARLAADTQYF
TRBJ2-1 TRBV27 . few TGTGCCAGTAAAGGCCCCCCCTACAATGAGCAGTTCTTC CASKGPPYNEQFF
TRBJ2-7 TRBV5-1 . few TGCGCCAGCAGTCGTGACGGTGTTATGTGGGACGAGCAGTACTTC CASSRDGVMWDEQYF
TRBJ2-1 TRBV6-5 . few TGTGCCAGCAGTTACGACGACAGACTACTAGCTGAGCAGTTCTTC CASSYDDRLLAEQFF
TRBJ1-3 TRBV28 . few TGTGCCAGCAGTCCCGGGGCAGTTTCTGGAAACACCATATATTTT CASSPGAVSGNTIYF
TRBJ2-7 TRBV18 . . TGTGCCAGCTCACCGTTCCGGGAGTCCCCCTACGAGCAGTACTTC CASSPFRESPYEQYF